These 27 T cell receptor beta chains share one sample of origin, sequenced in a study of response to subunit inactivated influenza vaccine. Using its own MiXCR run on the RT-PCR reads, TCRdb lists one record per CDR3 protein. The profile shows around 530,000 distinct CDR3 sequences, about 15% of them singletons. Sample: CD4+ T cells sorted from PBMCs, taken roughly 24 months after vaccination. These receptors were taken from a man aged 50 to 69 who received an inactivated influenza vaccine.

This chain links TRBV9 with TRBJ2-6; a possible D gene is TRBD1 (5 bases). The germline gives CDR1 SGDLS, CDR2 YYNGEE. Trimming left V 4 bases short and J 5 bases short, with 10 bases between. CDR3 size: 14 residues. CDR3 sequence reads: CASSQGRRANVLTF. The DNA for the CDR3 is TGTGCCAGCAGCCAGGGCAGGAGGGCCAACGTCCTGACTTTC.

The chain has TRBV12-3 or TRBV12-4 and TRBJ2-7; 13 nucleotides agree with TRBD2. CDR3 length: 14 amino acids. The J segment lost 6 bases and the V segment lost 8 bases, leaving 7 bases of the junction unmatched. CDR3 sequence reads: CASGGLAGSVEQYF. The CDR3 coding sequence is TGTGCCAGCGGGGGACTAGCGGGATCGGTCGAGCAGTACTTC.

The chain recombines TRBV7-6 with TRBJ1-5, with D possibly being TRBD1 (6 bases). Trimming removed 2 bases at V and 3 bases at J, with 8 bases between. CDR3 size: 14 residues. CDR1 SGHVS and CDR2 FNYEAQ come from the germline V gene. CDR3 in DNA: TGTGCCAGCAGCTTACAGGGGCCCAATCAGCCCCAGCATTTT. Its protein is CASSLQGPNQPQHF.

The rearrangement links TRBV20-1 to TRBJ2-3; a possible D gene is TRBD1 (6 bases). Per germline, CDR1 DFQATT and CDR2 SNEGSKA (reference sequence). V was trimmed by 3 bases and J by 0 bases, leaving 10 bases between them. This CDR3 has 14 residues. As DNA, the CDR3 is TGCAGTGCTAGTGTAGGGGGTAGCACAGATACGCAGTATTTT. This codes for CSASVGGSTDTQYF.

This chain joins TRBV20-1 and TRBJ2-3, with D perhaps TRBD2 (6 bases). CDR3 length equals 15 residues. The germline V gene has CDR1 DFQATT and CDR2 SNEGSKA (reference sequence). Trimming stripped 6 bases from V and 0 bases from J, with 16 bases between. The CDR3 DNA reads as TGCAGTGCATCCGCTAGCGAGGTTAGCACAGATACGCAGTATTTT. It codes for CSASASEVSTDTQYF.

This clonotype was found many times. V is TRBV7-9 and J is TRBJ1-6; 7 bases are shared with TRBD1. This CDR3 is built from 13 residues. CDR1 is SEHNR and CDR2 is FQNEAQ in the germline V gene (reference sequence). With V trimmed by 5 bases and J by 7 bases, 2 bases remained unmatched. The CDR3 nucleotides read TGTGCCAGCAGCCCAGGGGGAAATTCACCCCTCCACTTT. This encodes CASSPGGNSPLHF.

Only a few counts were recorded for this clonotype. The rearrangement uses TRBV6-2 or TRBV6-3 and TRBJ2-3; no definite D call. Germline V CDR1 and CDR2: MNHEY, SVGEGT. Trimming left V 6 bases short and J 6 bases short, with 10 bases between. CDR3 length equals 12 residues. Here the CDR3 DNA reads TGTGCCAGCAGCTGGCTGGGGGATACGCAGTATTTT. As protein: CASSWLGDTQYF.

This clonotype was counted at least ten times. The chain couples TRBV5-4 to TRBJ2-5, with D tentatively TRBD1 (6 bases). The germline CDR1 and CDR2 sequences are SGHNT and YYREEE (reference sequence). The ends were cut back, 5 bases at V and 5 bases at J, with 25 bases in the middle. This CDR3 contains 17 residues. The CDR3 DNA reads TGTGCCAGCAGATCGGGGTACGGGGTCTACCAGGGGGAGACCCAGTACTTC. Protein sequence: CASRSGYGVYQGETQYF.

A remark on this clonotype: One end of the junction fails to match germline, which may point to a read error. The CDR3 is CCARRGGGTGKDQPQHF. The CDR3, as DNA: TGCTGTGCTAGACGCGGAGGCGGGACAGGGAAGGATCAGCCCCAGCATTTT. The J gene is TRBJ1-5, the V gene TRBV20-1; 9 bases agree with TRBD1. CDR1 and CDR2 from the germline V gene are DFQATT and SNEGSKA (reference sequence). The CDR3 has 17 amino acids.

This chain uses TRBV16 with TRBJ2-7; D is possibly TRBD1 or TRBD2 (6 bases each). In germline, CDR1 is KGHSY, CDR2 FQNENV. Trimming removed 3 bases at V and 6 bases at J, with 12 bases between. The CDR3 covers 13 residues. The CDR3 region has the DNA TGTGCCAGCAGCCACGGAGGGGGGCGCGAGCAGTACTTC. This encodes CASSHGGGREQYF.

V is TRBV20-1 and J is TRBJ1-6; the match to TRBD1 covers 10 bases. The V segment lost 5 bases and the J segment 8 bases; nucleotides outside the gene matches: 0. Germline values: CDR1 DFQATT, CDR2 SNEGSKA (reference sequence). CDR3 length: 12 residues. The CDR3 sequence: CSAGTGDSPLHF. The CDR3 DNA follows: TGCAGTGCTGGGACAGGGGATTCACCCCTCCACTTT.

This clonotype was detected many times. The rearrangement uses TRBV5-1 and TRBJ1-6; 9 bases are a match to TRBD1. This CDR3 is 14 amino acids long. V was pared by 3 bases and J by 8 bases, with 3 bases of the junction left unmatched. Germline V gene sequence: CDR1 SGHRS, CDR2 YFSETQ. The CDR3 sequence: CASSWGQGDSPLHF. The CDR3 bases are TGCGCCAGCAGCTGGGGACAGGGTGATTCACCCCTCCACTTT.

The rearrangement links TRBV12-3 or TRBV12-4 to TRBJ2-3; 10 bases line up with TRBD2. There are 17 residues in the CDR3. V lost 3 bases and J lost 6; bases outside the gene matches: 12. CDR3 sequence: CASSFLGLAKPGDTQYF. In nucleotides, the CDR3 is TGTGCCAGCAGTTTCTTGGGACTAGCGAAACCAGGCGATACGCAGTATTTT.

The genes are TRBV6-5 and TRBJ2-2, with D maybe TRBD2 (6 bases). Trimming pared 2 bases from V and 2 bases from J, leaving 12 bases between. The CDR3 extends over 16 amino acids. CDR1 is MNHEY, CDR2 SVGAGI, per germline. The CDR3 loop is CASSYGGWGNTGELFF. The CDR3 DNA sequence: TGTGCCAGCAGTTACGGGGGGTGGGGAAACACCGGGGAGCTGTTTTTT.

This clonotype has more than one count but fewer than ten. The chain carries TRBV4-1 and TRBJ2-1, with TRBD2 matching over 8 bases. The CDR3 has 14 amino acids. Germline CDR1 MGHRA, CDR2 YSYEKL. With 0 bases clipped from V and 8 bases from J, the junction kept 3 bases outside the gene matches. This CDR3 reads CASSQDGREDEQFF. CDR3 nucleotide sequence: TGCGCCAGCAGCCAAGACGGGAGGGAGGATGAGCAGTTCTTC.

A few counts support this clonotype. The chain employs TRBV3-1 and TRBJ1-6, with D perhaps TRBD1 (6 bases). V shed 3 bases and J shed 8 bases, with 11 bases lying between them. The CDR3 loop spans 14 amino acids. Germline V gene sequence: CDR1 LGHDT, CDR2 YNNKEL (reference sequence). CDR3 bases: TGTGCCAGCAGCCAGGGGGCCCGGGATTCACCCCTCCACTTT. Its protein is CASSQGARDSPLHF.

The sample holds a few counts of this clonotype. For the CDR3, the DNA is TGTGCCAGCAGCCAACTTGCAGGGAAAGGGGGCTACACCTTC. Protein: CASSQLAGKGGYTF. The rearrangement links TRBV3-1 to TRBJ1-2; possible D gene TRBD1, 5 bases. Germline assignment: CDR1 LGHDT and CDR2 YNNKEL (reference sequence). The V gene lost 2 bases and the J gene lost 8 bases, with 15 bases spanning the gap. CDR3 length equals 14 residues.

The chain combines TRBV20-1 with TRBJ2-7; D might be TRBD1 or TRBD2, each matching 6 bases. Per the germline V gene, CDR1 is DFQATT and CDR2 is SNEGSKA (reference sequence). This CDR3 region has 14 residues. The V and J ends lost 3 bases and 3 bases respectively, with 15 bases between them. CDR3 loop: CSASVGGLYYEQYF. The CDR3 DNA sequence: TGCAGTGCTAGTGTCGGGGGCCTTTACTACGAGCAGTACTTC.

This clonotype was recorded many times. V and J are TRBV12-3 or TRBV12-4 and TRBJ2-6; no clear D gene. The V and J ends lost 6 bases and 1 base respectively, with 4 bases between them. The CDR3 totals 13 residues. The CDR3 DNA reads TGTGCCAGCAGGAGGTCTGGGGCCAACGTCCTGACTTTC. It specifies CASRRSGANVLTF.

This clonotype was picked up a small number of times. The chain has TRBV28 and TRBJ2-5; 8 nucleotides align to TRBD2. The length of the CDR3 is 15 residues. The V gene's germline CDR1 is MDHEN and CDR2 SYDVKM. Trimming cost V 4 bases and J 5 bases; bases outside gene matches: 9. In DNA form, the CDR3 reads TGTGCCAGCAGTTCCGGGACTAGGAGGGGGGAGACCCAGTACTTC. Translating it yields CASSSGTRRGETQYF.

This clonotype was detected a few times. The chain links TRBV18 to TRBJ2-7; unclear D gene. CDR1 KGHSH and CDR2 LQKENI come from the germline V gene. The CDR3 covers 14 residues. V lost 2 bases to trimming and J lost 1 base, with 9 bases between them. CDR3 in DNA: TGTGCCAGCTCACCAGAAAGGATGTCCTACGAGCAGTACTTC. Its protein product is CASSPERMSYEQYF.

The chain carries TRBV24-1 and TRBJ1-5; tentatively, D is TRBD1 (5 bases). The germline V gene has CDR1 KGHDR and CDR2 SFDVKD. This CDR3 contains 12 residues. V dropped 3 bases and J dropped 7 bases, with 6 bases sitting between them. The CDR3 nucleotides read TGTGCCACCAGTGATGGGGGGCAGCCCCAGCATTTT. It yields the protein CATSDGGQPQHF.

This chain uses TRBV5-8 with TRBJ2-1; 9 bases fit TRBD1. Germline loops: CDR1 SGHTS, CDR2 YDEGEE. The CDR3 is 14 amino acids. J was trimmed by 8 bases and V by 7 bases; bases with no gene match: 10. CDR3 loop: CASGPMTGGYEQFF. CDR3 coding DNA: TGTGCCAGCGGCCCCATGACAGGGGGATATGAGCAGTTCTTC.

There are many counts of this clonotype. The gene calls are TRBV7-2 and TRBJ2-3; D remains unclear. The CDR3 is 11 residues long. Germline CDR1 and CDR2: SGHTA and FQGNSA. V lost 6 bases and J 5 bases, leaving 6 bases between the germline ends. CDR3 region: CASREVDTQYF. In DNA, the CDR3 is TGTGCCAGCAGAGAGGTAGATACGCAGTATTTT.

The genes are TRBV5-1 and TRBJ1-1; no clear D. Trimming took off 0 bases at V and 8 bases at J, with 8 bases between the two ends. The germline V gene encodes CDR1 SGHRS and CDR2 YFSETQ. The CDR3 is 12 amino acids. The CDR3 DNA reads TGCGCCAGCAGCTTGGTATCGTCAGAAGCTTTCTTT. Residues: CASSLVSSEAFF.

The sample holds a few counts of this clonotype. As DNA, the CDR3 is TGTGCCAGCAGTGCCCTCGATGAGCAGTTCTTC. It specifies CASSALDEQFF. The chain carries TRBV2 and TRBJ2-1; no clear D. Trimming took 4 bases from V and 8 from J, leaving 6 bases between them. The CDR3 sequence is 11 residues long. Germline lookup yields CDR1 SNHLY and CDR2 FYNNEI.

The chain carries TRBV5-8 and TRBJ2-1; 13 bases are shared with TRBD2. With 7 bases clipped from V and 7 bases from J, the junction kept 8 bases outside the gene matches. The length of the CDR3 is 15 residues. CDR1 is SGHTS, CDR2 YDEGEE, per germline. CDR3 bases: TGTGCCAGCGGATCAGGACTAGCGGGAGCGAATGAGCAGTTCTTC. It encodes CASGSGLAGANEQFF. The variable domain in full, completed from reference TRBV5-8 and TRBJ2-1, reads EAGVTQSPTHLIKTRGQQATLRCSPISGHTSVYWYQQALGLGLQFLLWYDEGEERNRGNFPPRFSGRQFPNYSSELNVNALELEDSALYLCASGSGLAGANEQFFGPGTRLTVL.